Following are 2 T cell receptor beta chains from one sample sequenced in a study of blood T cells in healthy people across ages. Together with a sample-barcoded 5' primer, a J-beta primer mix was included in a second PCR lasting about 7 to 11 cycles. TCRdb used MiXCR to reprocess the 5' RACE reads, holding one entry per CDR3 protein. The table shows about 400,000 distinct CDR3 sequences, with about 52% occurring only once. Sample: blood. All receptors derive from a man aged 55 to 69 in good health.

The chain joins TRBV20-1 to TRBJ2-1, with D possibly matching TRBD2 (6 bases). The better agreement between TRBJ2-7 and the DNA end casts doubt on the J call. This CDR3 spans 14 amino acids. Germline V CDR1 and CDR2: DFQATT, SNEGSKA (reference sequence). The CDR3 spells CSATGHGAGNEQYF. The CDR3 coding sequence is TGCAGTGCCACAGGACACGGGGCGGGGAATGAGCAGTACTTC.

The rearrangement joins TRBV20-1 to TRBJ2-4, with 8 bases that match TRBD2. Looked up from germline, CDR1 is DFQATT and CDR2 is SNEGSKA (reference sequence). The V and J ends lost 3 bases and 3 bases, in that order; junction bases with no gene match: 31. CDR3 length: 23 residues. The CDR3 sequence: CSASAGSGRPAGEGGVVKNIQYF. Here the CDR3 DNA reads TGCAGTGCTAGTGCAGGGTCCGGGAGGCCAGCGGGAGAAGGGGGTGTGGTCAAAAACATTCAGTACTTC.